What follows are 2 T cell receptor beta chains derived from one specimen sequenced in a study of blood T cells in healthy people across ages. Primers used in a second PCR of roughly 6 to 12 cycles were a sample-barcoded 5' primer and a J-beta primer mix. TCRdb itself ran the 5' RACE reads through MiXCR, one entry per CDR3 protein. This sample has approximately 780,000 distinct CDR3 sequences, with around a quarter found just once. These data also featured in a second study, about T cells of mothers and their children.

Sequenced sample: blood. The receptor set was obtained from a boy aged 5-17 years in good health.

The chain joins TRBV20-1 to TRBJ2-7; D ambiguous. V was pared by 5 bases and J by 5 bases, with 19 bases between. The CDR3 length is 14 residues. Germline V gene sequence: CDR1 DFQATT, CDR2 SNEGSKA (reference sequence). In DNA, the CDR3 is TGCAGTGCTGTTGGTGGTGGAGCAATCCACGAGCAGTACTTC. It codes for CSAVGGGAIHEQYF.

The J gene is TRBJ1-4, the V gene TRBV5-1, with 9 bases matching TRBD1. The CDR3 is made up of 17 amino acids. Germline CDR1 SGHRS, CDR2 YFSETQ. The junction had 11 bases not matched to a gene; V was cut back by 3 bases and J by 5 bases. CDR3 protein: CASSWMSRDRENEKLFF. CDR3 nucleotides: TGCGCCAGCAGCTGGATGTCCCGGGACAGGGAAAATGAAAAACTGTTTTTT. Together with reference TRBV5-1 and TRBJ1-4, the CDR3 gives the full variable domain: KAGVTQTPRYLIKTRGQQVTLSCSPISGHRSVSWYQQTPGQGLQFLFEYFSETQRNKGNFPGRFSGRQFSNSRSEMNVSTLELGDSALYLCASSWMSRDRENEKLFFGSGTQLSVL.